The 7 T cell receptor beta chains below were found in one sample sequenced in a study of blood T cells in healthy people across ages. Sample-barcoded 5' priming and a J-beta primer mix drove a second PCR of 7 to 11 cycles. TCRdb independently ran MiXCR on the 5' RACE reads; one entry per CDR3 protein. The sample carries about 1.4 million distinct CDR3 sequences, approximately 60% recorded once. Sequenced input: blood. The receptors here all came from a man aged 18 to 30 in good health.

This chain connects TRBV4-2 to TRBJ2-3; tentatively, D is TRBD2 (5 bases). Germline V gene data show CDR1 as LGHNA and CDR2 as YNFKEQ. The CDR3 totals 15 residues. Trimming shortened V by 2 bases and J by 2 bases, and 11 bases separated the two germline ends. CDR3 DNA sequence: TGTGCCAGCAGCCAATATGAGGGATCCACAGATACGCAGTATTTT. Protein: CASSQYEGSTDTQYF.

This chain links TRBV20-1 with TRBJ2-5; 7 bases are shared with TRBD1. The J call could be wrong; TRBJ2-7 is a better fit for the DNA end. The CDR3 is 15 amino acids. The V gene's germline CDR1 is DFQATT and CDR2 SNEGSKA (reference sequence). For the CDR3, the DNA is TGCAGTGCATCTGCAGCCCGAAAGGGGGCCCACGAGCAGTACTTC. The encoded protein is CSASAARKGAHEQYF.

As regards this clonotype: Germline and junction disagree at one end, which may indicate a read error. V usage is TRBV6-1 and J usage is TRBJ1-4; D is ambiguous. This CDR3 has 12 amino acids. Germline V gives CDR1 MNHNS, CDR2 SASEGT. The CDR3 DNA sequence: TGTGCCAGCAGAGAAGCGTGGGAAAAACTGTTTTTT. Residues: CASREAWEKLFF.

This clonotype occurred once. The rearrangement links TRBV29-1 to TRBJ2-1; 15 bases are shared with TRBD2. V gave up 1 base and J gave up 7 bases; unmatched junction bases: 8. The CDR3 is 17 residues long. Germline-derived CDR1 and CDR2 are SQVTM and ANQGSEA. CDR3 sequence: CSVEAGLAGGSLNEQFF. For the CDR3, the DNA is TGCAGCGTTGAAGCGGGACTAGCGGGAGGAAGTTTAAATGAGCAGTTCTTC.

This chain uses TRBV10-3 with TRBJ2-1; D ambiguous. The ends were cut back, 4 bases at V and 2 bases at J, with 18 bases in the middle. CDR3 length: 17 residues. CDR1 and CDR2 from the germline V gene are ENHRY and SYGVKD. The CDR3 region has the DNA TGTGCCATCAGTGCCCTTGACACCGTCAGTCCCTACAATGAGCAGTTCTTC. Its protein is CAISALDTVSPYNEQFF.

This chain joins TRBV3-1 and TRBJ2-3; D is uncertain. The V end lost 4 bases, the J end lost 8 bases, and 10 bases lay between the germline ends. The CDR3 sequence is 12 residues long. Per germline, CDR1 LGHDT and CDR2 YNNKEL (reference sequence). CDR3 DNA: TGTGCCAGCAGCCCTGATCTGTCTACGCAGTATTTT. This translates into CASSPDLSTQYF.

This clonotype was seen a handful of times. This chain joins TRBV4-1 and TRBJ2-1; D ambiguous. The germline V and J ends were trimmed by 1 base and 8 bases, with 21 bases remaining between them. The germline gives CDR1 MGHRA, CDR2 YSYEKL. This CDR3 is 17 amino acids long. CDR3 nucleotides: TGCGCCAGCAGCCAAGCCCAAGCCCGGATTACGAGCGATGAGCAGTTCTTC. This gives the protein CASSQAQARITSDEQFF.